What follows is one T cell receptor beta chain and its context. This specimen comes from a study of T-cell reconstitution after alpha-beta-depleted transplantation in children. Preparing the TCRbeta library involved the use of unique molecular identifiers. TCRdb called the PCR reads again in MiXCR, with one record for every CDR3 protein. Here the sample spans about 500,000 distinct CDR3 sequences, approximately 29% being singletons. Trimming pared 5 bases from V and 5 bases from J, leaving 18 bases between. CDR1 is DFQATT, CDR2 SNEGSKA, per germline (reference sequence). CDR3 length equals 14 residues.

The material sequenced was PBMCs from the stem cell graft donor, taken from the stem cell graft. J is TRBJ2-5 and V is TRBV20-1; D may correspond to TRBD1 or TRBD2 (5 bases each). The TCR originated in a human donor who donated a stem cell graft to a child with aplastic anemia. CDR3 loop: CSAGRDPEAETQYF. The DNA of the CDR3 is TGCAGTGCTGGCCGGGACCCCGAGGCGGAGACCCAGTACTTC.